This T cell receptor beta chain was sequenced for a study of T cell responses to AZD1222 COVID-19 vaccine. Using immunoSEQ multiplex PCR, the repertoire was profiled, and TCRdb retains in-frame clones only, with some absent. This sample carries 130,000 to 150,000 clones, around nine tenths of them seen once, and the ten largest clones take 4% to 6%. Whole-study findings and limits: The donor group comprised mostly white British people and more females; the analysis possibly underestimated clonal diversity.

The CDR3 is made up of 14 amino acids. CDR1 is MDHEN and CDR2 is SYDVKM in the germline V gene. Unmatched junction bases numbered 6, after V lost 6 bases and J lost 7 bases. In regard to this clone: Its specificity is not known.

Specimen: peripheral blood, collected on day 0 of AZD1222 vaccination. The receptor's source is an adult in good health. The chain links TRBV28 to TRBJ1-4; TRBD1 agrees at 9 bases. The chain's CDR3 is CASSIGTGREKLFF. In DNA form, the CDR3 reads TGTGCCAGCAGCATCGGGACAGGGCGTGAAAAACTGTTTTTT.